What follows are 19 T cell receptor beta chains derived from one specimen sequenced in a study of cytomegalovirus exposure and HLA in healthy donors. With 60 Vbeta and 13 Jbeta primers, the PCR was carried out. Assay used: immunoSEQ multiplex PCR; TCRdb lists only in-frame clones, some missing. In the table there are 100,000 to 130,000 clones, 77% of which are singletons. The sample comprised PBMCs. Receptors originate from a male donor in good health and CMV-seronegative.

V and J are TRBV7-3 and TRBJ2-5; 10 bases map to TRBD1. The V gene end was trimmed by 4 bases and the J gene end by 2 bases; junction bases not matched to a gene: 4. The CDR3 loop spans 15 amino acids. Germline lookup yields CDR1 SGHTA and CDR2 FQGTGA. CDR3 nucleotide sequence: TGTGCCAGCAGCTGGACAGGGGGTCAACAAGAGACCCAGTACTTC. This translates into CASSWTGGQQETQYF.

The chain couples TRBV19 to TRBJ2-1; D possibly corresponds to TRBD2 (6 bases). Germline CDR1 reads LNHDA; CDR2 reads SQIVND (reference sequence). V lost 3 bases and J lost 8, with 17 bases in between. The CDR3 is 15 amino acids. CDR3 DNA sequence: TGTGCCAGTAGTATTCCCCTAGCGCCATCGGATGAGCAGTTCTTC. Amino acids: CASSIPLAPSDEQFF.

V gene TRBV4-1 combines with J gene TRBJ1-1; 7 bases agree with TRBD1. The trim removed 6 bases at V and 2 bases at J, leaving 9 bases unmatched. The germline gives CDR1 MGHRA, CDR2 YSYEKL. The length of the CDR3 is 15 residues. This CDR3 is CASSLGQAANTEAFF. The CDR3 nucleotides read TGCGCCAGCAGTCTTGGACAGGCTGCTAACACTGAAGCTTTCTTT.

V usage is TRBV5-1 and J usage is TRBJ2-1; D is uncertain. The germline gives CDR1 SGHRS, CDR2 YFSETQ. The CDR3 totals 11 residues. The germline V and J ends were trimmed by 6 bases and 3 bases, with 4 bases remaining between them. The DNA for the CDR3 is TGCGCCAGCATCGGCTACAATGAGCAGTTCTTC. This codes for CASIGYNEQFF.

The chain couples TRBV5-4 to TRBJ1-2; the D gene is possibly TRBD1 (6 bases). Germline V gene lookup returns CDR1 SGHNT and CDR2 YYREEE (reference sequence). This CDR3 has 15 amino acids. Trimming removed 4 bases at V and 4 bases at J, with 17 bases between. DNA of the CDR3: TGTGCCAGCAGCAGACAGGTTTCCCTGAGCTATGGCTACACCTTC. Protein: CASSRQVSLSYGYTF.

CDR3 loop: CASTIIDSGYEQYF. DNA of the CDR3: TGTGCCAGCACCATAATTGACAGCGGGTACGAGCAGTACTTC. The V call is TRBV5-6, the J call TRBJ2-7, with D perhaps matching TRBD2 (6 bases). Per germline, CDR1 SGHDT and CDR2 YYEEEE. This CDR3 comprises 14 residues. Trimming stripped 6 bases from V and 4 bases from J, with 17 bases between.

The chain employs TRBV4-2 and TRBJ1-4; no definite D call. Germline-derived CDR1 and CDR2 are LGHNA and YNFKEQ. V lost 3 bases and J 0 bases, leaving 20 bases between the germline ends. This CDR3 contains 19 residues. The CDR3 is CASSHPDGYSVATNEKLFF. The CDR3 DNA sequence: TGTGCCAGCAGCCATCCGGACGGTTATAGCGTTGCAACTAATGAAAAACTGTTTTTT.

V and J are TRBV5-1 and TRBJ2-5; 10 bases agree with TRBD1. The V gene end was trimmed by 2 bases and the J gene end by 5 bases; junction bases not matched to a gene: 6. Germline CDR1 and CDR2: SGHRS and YFSETQ. The CDR3 spans 15 residues. The CDR3 is CASSFYPDRGETQYF. CDR3 sequence (DNA): TGCGCCAGCAGCTTCTATCCGGACAGGGGGGAGACCCAGTACTTC.

This clone was seen more than once but under ten times. The gene calls are TRBV7-6 and TRBJ2-7; TRBD1 matches 10 bases. V gave up 0 bases and J gave up 2 bases; unmatched junction bases: 7. The CDR3 length is 17 residues. CDR1 is SGHVS, CDR2 FNYEAQ, per germline. The CDR3 is CASSLAVVGQGAYEQYF. The DNA of the CDR3 is TGTGCCAGCAGCTTAGCGGTTGTAGGACAGGGGGCCTACGAGCAGTACTTC.

The rearrangement joins TRBV29-1 to TRBJ1-1; TRBD1 matches 10 bases. This CDR3 comprises 15 residues. The V gene's germline CDR1 is SQVTM and CDR2 ANQGSEA. V gave up 7 bases and J gave up 0 bases; unmatched junction bases: 8. CDR3 bases: TGCAGCGCCGGACAGGGGGGAACCATGAACACTGAAGCTTTCTTT. As protein: CSAGQGGTMNTEAFF.

V usage is TRBV6-5 and J usage is TRBJ1-2; D may be TRBD1 (6 bases). The CDR3 has 14 amino acids. Trimming cost V 6 bases and J 2 bases, with 13 bases left between them. Germline lookup yields CDR1 MNHEY and CDR2 SVGAGI. DNA of the CDR3: TGTGCCAGCAGCTACAACAGGGTCAACTATGGCTACACCTTC. Residues: CASSYNRVNYGYTF.

This clone was seen a few times. V usage is TRBV15 and J usage is TRBJ2-1, with TRBD2 identical over 10 bases. V shed 3 bases and J 0 bases; nucleotides not matched to a gene: 14. The CDR3 has 20 amino acids. In germline, CDR1 is LNHNV, CDR2 YYDKDF (reference sequence). CDR3: CATSRTQLAGRLSSYNEQFF. DNA for the CDR3: TGTGCCACCAGCAGGACCCAACTAGCGGGAAGACTGAGCTCCTACAATGAGCAGTTCTTC.

The CDR3 DNA is TGTGCCAGCAGCTTTTGGACTAGCGGGAGCCTCGAGCAGTACTTC. Its protein is CASSFWTSGSLEQYF. V gene TRBV5-6 combines with J gene TRBJ2-7; TRBD2 matches at 13 bases. The V gene end was trimmed by 2 bases and the J gene end by 6 bases; junction bases not matched to a gene: 5. The CDR3 runs to 15 residues. Germline V CDR1 and CDR2: SGHDT, YYEEEE.

The chain has TRBV10-1 and TRBJ2-2; TRBD2 aligns across 10 bases. The CDR3 is 15 residues long. V lost 2 bases to trimming and J lost 7 bases; unmatched junction nucleotides: 4. Germline V CDR1 and CDR2: WNHNN, SYGVQD (reference sequence). CDR3 in amino acids: CASSEVAGGFGELFF. CDR3 nucleotide sequence: TGCGCCAGCAGTGAGGTAGCGGGGGGATTCGGGGAGCTGTTTTTT.

The chain couples TRBV27 to TRBJ2-1; a weak D match, TRBD2 (6 bases). This CDR3 contains 15 residues. Per germline, CDR1 MNHEY and CDR2 SMNVEV (reference sequence). V was cut by 4 bases and J by 0 bases, with 10 bases left in between. CDR3 residues: CASSSEGISYNEQFF. In nucleotides, the CDR3 is TGTGCCAGCAGTTCGGAGGGGATCTCCTACAATGAGCAGTTCTTC.

There are a few counts of this clone. CDR3 protein: CAWVSAGLSYNEQFF. CDR3 DNA sequence: TGTGCCTGGGTCTCAGCGGGGTTGTCGTATAATGAGCAGTTCTTC. This sequence joins TRBV30 and TRBJ2-1, with 7 bases identical to TRBD2. V shed 5 bases and J 7 bases; nucleotides not matched to a gene: 14. This CDR3 contains 15 residues. Germline assignment: CDR1 GTSNPN and CDR2 SVGIG (reference sequence).

This chain links TRBV18 with TRBJ1-4, with TRBD1 matching 10 bases. Germline V CDR1 and CDR2: KGHSH, LQKENI. CDR3 length: 15 amino acids. Trimming removed 5 bases from V and 8 bases from J; junction bases left unmatched: 8. The CDR3 protein is CASSSRGTGEEKLFF. The DNA for the CDR3 is TGTGCCAGCTCATCCCGAGGGACAGGGGAGGAAAAACTGTTTTTT.

The V and J genes are TRBV28 and TRBJ2-1, with 7 bases identical to TRBD2. V shed 3 bases, J shed 4 bases, and the junction held 9 bases outside the gene matches. The CDR3 covers 16 residues. Germline values: CDR1 MDHEN, CDR2 SYDVKM. The CDR3 DNA is TGTGCCAGCAGTTTTGGCGGGAGATCCCGTTACAATGAGCAGTTCTTC. Amino acids: CASSFGGRSRYNEQFF.

J is TRBJ2-7 and V is TRBV7-9; 9 bases are shared with TRBD2. V lost 3 bases to trimming and J lost 5 bases; unmatched junction nucleotides: 5. Germline assignment: CDR1 SEHNR and CDR2 FQNEAQ (reference sequence). The CDR3 contains 14 residues. CDR3 protein: CASSLTLAGHEQYF. The CDR3 DNA follows: TGTGCCAGCAGCTTGACGCTAGCGGGGCACGAGCAGTACTTC.